This TCR beta chain was sequenced in a study of vaccination and CD4 T cells after COVID-19. Study details: Each control was exposed to a CEFX pool, an HIV-1 Nef pool, or no peptide at all. Study observations and caveats: Convalescent patients gained a median approximately 90% of their reactive clones only post-vaccination.

This CDR3 has 16 amino acids. With V trimmed by 2 bases and J by 3 bases, 6 bases remained unmatched. The V gene's germline CDR1 is MNHEY and CDR2 SVGAGI. Cultured CD4+ T cell DNA underwent sequencing with the Oncomine TCR Beta short-read assay. Genomic DNA was drawn out of CD4+ T cells grown in culture. TCRdb used MiXCR to reprocess the PCR reads, holding one entry per CDR3 protein. This sample has more than 6,000 distinct CDR3 sequences, with 21% found just once. The treatment was: roughly ten-day PBMC culture with coronavirus spike peptide pools or control peptides (ViraFEST assay). In this sample, this clonotype is medium-sized (0.01 to 0.1%). Its matching antigen is unknown.

V gene TRBV6-5 combines with J gene TRBJ2-1; TRBD2 aligns across 8 bases. The clonotype was recovered from a human donor who had recovered from COVID-19. Sequencing was performed on CD4+ T cells from blood, cultured in vitro, taken after SARS-CoV-2 vaccination. Here the CDR3 reads CASSYGSGGLYNEQFF. As DNA, the CDR3 is TGTGCCAGCAGTTACGGATCGGGGGGGCTCTACAATGAGCAGTTCTTC.